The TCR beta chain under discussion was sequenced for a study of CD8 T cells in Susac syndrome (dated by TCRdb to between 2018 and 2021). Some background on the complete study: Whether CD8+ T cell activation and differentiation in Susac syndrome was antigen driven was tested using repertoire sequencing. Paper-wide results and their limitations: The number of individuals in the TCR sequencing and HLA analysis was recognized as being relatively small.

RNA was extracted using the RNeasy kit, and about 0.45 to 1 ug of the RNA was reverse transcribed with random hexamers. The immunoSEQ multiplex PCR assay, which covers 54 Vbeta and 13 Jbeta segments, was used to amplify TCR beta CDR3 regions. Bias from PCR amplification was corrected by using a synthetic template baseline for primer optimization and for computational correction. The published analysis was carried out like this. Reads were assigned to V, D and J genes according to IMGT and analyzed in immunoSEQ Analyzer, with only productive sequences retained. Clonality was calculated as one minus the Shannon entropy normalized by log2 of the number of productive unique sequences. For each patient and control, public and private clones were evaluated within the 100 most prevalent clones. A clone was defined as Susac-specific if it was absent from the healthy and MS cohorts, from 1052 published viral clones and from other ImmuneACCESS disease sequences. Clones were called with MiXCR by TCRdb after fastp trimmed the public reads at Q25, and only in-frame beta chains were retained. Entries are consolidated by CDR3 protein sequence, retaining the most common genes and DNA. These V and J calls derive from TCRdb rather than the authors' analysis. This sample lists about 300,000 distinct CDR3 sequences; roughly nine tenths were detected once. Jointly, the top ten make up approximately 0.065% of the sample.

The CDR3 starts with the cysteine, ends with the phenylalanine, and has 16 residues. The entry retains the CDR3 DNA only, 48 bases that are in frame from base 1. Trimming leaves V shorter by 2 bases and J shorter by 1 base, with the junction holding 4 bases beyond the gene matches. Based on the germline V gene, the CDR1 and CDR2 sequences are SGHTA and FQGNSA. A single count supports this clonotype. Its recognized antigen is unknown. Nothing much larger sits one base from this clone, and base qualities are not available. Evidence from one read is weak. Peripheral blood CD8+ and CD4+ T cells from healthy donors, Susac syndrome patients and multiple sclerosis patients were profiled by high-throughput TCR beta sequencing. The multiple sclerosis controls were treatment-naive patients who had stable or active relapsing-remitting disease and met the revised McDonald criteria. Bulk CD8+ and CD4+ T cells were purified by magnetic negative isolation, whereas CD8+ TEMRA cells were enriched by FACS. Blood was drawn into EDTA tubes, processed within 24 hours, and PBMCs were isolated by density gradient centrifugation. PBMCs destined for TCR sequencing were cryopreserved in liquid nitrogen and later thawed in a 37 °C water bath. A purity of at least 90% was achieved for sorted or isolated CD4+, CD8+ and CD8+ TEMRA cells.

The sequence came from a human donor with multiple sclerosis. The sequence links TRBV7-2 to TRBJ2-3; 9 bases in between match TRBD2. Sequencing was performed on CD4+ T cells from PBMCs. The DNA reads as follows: TGTGCCAGCAGCTTATGGGGCGGGAGGGGCACAGATACGCAGTATTTT. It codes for CASSLWGGRGTDTQYF.